This T cell receptor (beta chain) was observed in a study of T-cell reconstitution after alpha-beta-depleted transplantation in children. TCRbeta library construction was performed incorporating unique molecular identifiers. Each CDR3 protein is one row after TCRdb ran MiXCR on the PCR reads. Of about 610,000 distinct CDR3 sequences in the sample, about 10% were seen once. Germline values: CDR1 SGDLS, CDR2 YYNGEE. The CDR3 length is 15 residues. With 3 bases clipped from V and 3 bases from J, the junction kept 5 bases outside the gene matches. Sample: PBMCs from the stem cell graft donor, taken from the stem cell graft. The receptor was isolated from a human donor who donated a stem cell graft to a child with acute myeloid leukemia. V usage is TRBV9 and J usage is TRBJ2-1; 8 nucleotides match TRBD2. CDR3 in amino acids: CASSAGLEDYNEQFF. In DNA, the CDR3 is TGTGCCAGCAGCGCGGGACTAGAAGACTACAATGAGCAGTTCTTC. Variable domain in full (rest from reference TRBV9 and TRBJ2-1): DSGVTQTPKHLITATGQRVTLRCSPRSGDLSVYWYQQSLDQGLQFLIQYYNGEERAKGNILERFSAQQFPDLHSELNLSSLELGDSALYFCASSAGLEDYNEQFFGPGTRLTVL.